The 5 T cell receptor beta chains below all came from one sample that was sequenced in a study of blood T cell repertoires in COVID-19. Method: immunoSEQ multiplex PCR; TCRdb's copy keeps in-frame clones and lacks some. Among some 110,000 clones listed, 80% to 85% were seen once. Sequenced: peripheral blood. The receptors originated from a woman older than 75 with acute or convalescent COVID-19.

The chain employs TRBV19 and TRBJ2-7, with D maybe TRBD2 (6 bases). Germline V lookup: CDR1 LNHDA, CDR2 SQIVND (reference sequence). This CDR3 region has 13 residues. The V end was cut by 6 bases, the J end by 10 bases, with 19 bases between. In nucleotides, the CDR3 is TGTGCCAGTAGCGCGAGGGAGGCGGCGGCACAGTACGTC. Amino acid sequence: CASSAREAAAQYV.

The chain is built from TRBV6-6 and TRBJ2-6; possible D gene TRBD2, 5 bases. V gave up 6 bases and J gave up 2 bases, with 11 bases separating them. Germline V gene lookup returns CDR1 MNHNY and CDR2 SVGAGI (reference sequence). The length of the CDR3 is 15 residues. As DNA, the CDR3 is TGTGCCAGCAGACTCTCAGCGGCTGGGGCCAACGTCCTGACTTTC. This gives the protein CASRLSAAGANVLTF.

The gene calls are TRBV7-2 and TRBJ2-3; D is uncertain. CDR1 SGHTA and CDR2 FQGNSA come from the germline V gene. The CDR3 contains 14 residues. V lost 2 bases, J lost 2 bases, and 8 bases lay in between. The CDR3 region is CASSLMGITDTQYF. Written as DNA, the CDR3 is TGTGCCAGCAGCTTAATGGGCATCACAGATACGCAGTATTTT. Based on the CDR3 plus reference TRBV7-2 and TRBJ2-3, the full variable domain is GAGVSQSPSNKVTEKGKDVELRCDPISGHTALYWYRQSLGQGLEFLIYFQGNSAPDKSGLPSDRFSAERTGGSVSTLTIQRTQQEDSAVYLCASSLMGITDTQYFGPGTRLTVL.

The chain combines TRBV6-5 with TRBJ1-5; 9 bases fit TRBD1. CDR3 length equals 14 residues. The trim removed 5 bases at V and 2 bases at J, leaving 1 base unmatched. Germline V gene lookup returns CDR1 MNHEY and CDR2 SVGAGI. This chain's CDR3 is CASSRDRGNQPQHF. CDR3 DNA sequence: TGTGCCAGCAGTCGGGACAGGGGCAATCAGCCCCAGCATTTT.

The chain is built from TRBV29-1 and TRBJ1-4; the match to TRBD1 covers 8 bases. CDR3 length: 14 amino acids. The junction had 1 base not matched to a gene; V was cut back by 4 bases and J by 0 bases. In germline, CDR1 is SQVTM, CDR2 ANQGSEA. CDR3: CSVGTGPTNEKLFF. Here the CDR3 DNA reads TGCAGCGTTGGGACAGGGCCAACTAATGAAAAACTGTTTTTT.